This T cell receptor (beta chain) was found in a study of cytomegalovirus exposure and HLA in healthy donors. Vbeta (60) and Jbeta (13) primers were used in the PCR. Assay used: immunoSEQ multiplex PCR; TCRdb lists only in-frame clones, some missing. The repertoire has 60,000 to 65,000 clones, roughly 73% of them found once; the top ten carry roughly 25%. This CDR3 region has 14 residues. Germline V lookup: CDR1 SGHVS, CDR2 FQNEAQ. The V end lost 7 bases, the J end lost 3 bases, and 15 bases lay between the germline ends. In its sample, this clone was seen once. This clonotype originated in a woman in her thirties or forties in good health and CMV-seropositive. V and J are TRBV7-8 and TRBJ1-1; possible D gene TRBD1, 5 bases. The source material was PBMCs. The CDR3: CASTPGGWYTEAFF. The CDR3, as DNA: TGTGCCAGCACCCCTGGGGGGTGGTACACTGAAGCTTTCTTT.